The 19 T cell receptor beta chains below were found in one sample sequenced in a study of cytomegalovirus exposure and HLA in healthy donors. The protocol was immunoSEQ multiplex PCR, while the TCRdb copy is restricted to in-frame clones and leaves out a portion. This table holds 150,000 to 180,000 clones, less than 90% found once. Material: PBMCs. The origin of the receptors is a man in his late teens or twenties in good health and CMV-seropositive.

The chain joins TRBV13 to TRBJ2-7; TRBD1 agrees at 7 bases. V was clipped by 1 base and J by 2 bases; unmatched bases: 5. CDR1 and CDR2 from the germline V gene are PRHDT and FYEKMQ (reference sequence). CDR3 length: 15 residues. In DNA form, the CDR3 reads TGTGCCAGCAGCTTAGACGCTCAGGGGGCCTACGAGCAGTACTTC. This translates into CASSLDAQGAYEQYF.

The J gene is TRBJ1-1, the V gene TRBV6-9; TRBD1 matches 7 bases. The germline V gene has CDR1 MNHGY and CDR2 SVAAGI. This CDR3 region has 16 residues. The V segment lost 7 bases and the J segment 0 bases; nucleotides outside the gene matches: 11. CDR3 bases: TGTGCCAGCACCCCCTCCCGCGACAGGGTGAACACTGAAGCTTTCTTT. It is translated as CASTPSRDRVNTEAFF.

This clone appeared once. This rearrangement joins TRBV9 to TRBJ1-2; tentatively, D is TRBD1 (5 bases). CDR1 is SGDLS, CDR2 YYNGEE, per germline. V dropped 0 bases and J dropped 0 bases, with 12 bases sitting between them. The CDR3 is 16 residues long. The CDR3 nucleotides read TGTGCCAGCAGCGTAGGCGGGGAGGGGTCTAACTATGGCTACACCTTC. It encodes CASSVGGEGSNYGYTF.

The count of this clone is one. The genes are TRBV9 and TRBJ2-1; 8 nucleotides align to TRBD1. The germline V gene encodes CDR1 SGDLS and CDR2 YYNGEE. Trimming removed 0 bases from V and 5 bases from J; junction bases left unmatched: 1. This CDR3 region has 14 residues. For the CDR3, the DNA is TGTGCCAGCAGCGTAGGGACAGGGAACAATGAGCAGTTCTTC. It is translated as CASSVGTGNNEQFF.

The chain has TRBV12-2 and TRBJ2-7; the table's D call TRBD1 went unverified against the DNA. TRBV12-2 is listed as a pseudogene. CDR3 size: 17 residues. In nucleotides, the CDR3 is TGTGCAAGTCGCTTAGCCGGGACAGTGGTTTTATCCTACGAGCAGTACTTC. Translation: CASRLAGTVVLSYEQYF.

The rearrangement uses TRBV5-4 and TRBJ1-4; D is uncertain. Trimming left V 9 bases short and J 3 bases short, with 12 bases between. The CDR3 spans 13 residues. CDR1 and CDR2 from the germline V gene are SGHNT and YYREEE (reference sequence). CDR3 nucleotide sequence: TGTGCCATCACCGAGTCGGCTAATGAAAAACTGTTTTTT. Its translation: CAITESANEKLFF.

This clone was seen once. The chain carries TRBV5-1 and TRBJ2-5, with D possibly being TRBD2 (6 bases). The CDR3 extends over 14 amino acids. Germline-derived CDR1 and CDR2 are SGHRS and YFSETQ. V gave up 5 bases and J gave up 5 bases, with 16 bases separating them. DNA for the CDR3: TGCGCCAGCAGGGAGTTCGGGGGTTCGGAGACCCAGTACTTC. It specifies CASREFGGSETQYF.

This clone was recorded a few times. This chain links TRBV4-3 with TRBJ2-1; 7 bases match TRBD2. Germline V gene data show CDR1 as LGHNA and CDR2 as YSLEER. J gave up 3 bases and V 0 bases, and 8 bases lay outside the gene matches. The CDR3 length is 17 residues. The CDR3 DNA is TGCGCCAGCAGCCAAGATCGCGCGACTAGCAGCTACAATGAGCAGTTCTTC. Its translation: CASSQDRATSSYNEQFF.

J is TRBJ2-1 and V is TRBV27, with D perhaps matching TRBD2 (5 bases). Germline CDR1 MNHEY, CDR2 SMNVEV (reference sequence). This CDR3 is built from 16 residues. Trimming took 2 bases from V and 3 from J, leaving 14 bases between them. This CDR3 is CASSLSGGPSYNEQFF. The CDR3, as DNA: TGTGCCAGCAGTTTAAGCGGCGGGCCCAGCTACAATGAGCAGTTCTTC.

This clone appeared a single time. The chain joins TRBV9 to TRBJ2-3, with 7 bases lining up with TRBD2. J gave up 2 bases and V 3 bases, and 3 bases lay outside the gene matches. The CDR3 loop spans 14 amino acids. Germline V gives CDR1 SGDLS, CDR2 YYNGEE. This CDR3 is CASSGSGFTDTQYF. The DNA for the CDR3 is TGTGCCAGCAGCGGTAGCGGGTTCACAGATACGCAGTATTTT.

This clone appeared once. The chain carries TRBV12-5 and TRBJ2-2; D is perhaps TRBD1 (6 bases). CDR1 is LGHNT and CDR2 is FRNRAP in the germline V gene. V lost 10 bases to trimming and J lost 0 bases, with 12 bases between them. The CDR3 runs to 14 residues. This CDR3 is CATRQDANTGELFF. Written as DNA, the CDR3 is TGTGCTACGCGACAGGACGCGAACACCGGGGAGCTGTTTTTT.

The chain combines TRBV7-8 with TRBJ2-7; 7 bases are a match to TRBD2. CDR1 and CDR2 (germline): SGHVS, FQNEAQ. The CDR3 runs 18 residues. J was trimmed by 0 bases and V by 5 bases; bases with no gene match: 16. The CDR3 spells CASSPRLRGSGHSYEQYF. The CDR3 DNA sequence: TGTGCCAGCAGCCCCCGGCTTCGGGGTAGCGGGCACTCCTACGAGCAGTACTTC.

The chain recombines TRBV2 with TRBJ1-1; the match to TRBD1 covers 7 bases. The CDR3 loop spans 14 amino acids. The V and J ends lost 6 bases and 5 bases, in that order; junction bases with no gene match: 9. Germline loops: CDR1 SNHLY, CDR2 FYNNEI. CDR3 sequence: CASSETDRVTEAFF. CDR3 nucleotide sequence: TGTGCCAGCAGCGAGACTGACAGGGTGACTGAAGCTTTCTTT.

This chain joins TRBV10-3 and TRBJ1-2, with 8 nucleotides matching TRBD1. Germline V lookup: CDR1 ENHRY, CDR2 SYGVKD. The V and J ends lost 6 bases and 1 base, in that order; junction bases with no gene match: 1. The CDR3 covers 13 residues. CDR3 residues: CAIRQGDNYGYTF. The CDR3 DNA follows: TGTGCCATCAGACAGGGGGATAACTATGGCTACACCTTC.

This chain connects TRBV27 to TRBJ2-3; D gene uncertain. The CDR3 length is 15 residues. CDR1 and CDR2 (germline): MNHEY, SMNVEV (reference sequence). The V end was cut by 6 bases, the J end by 2 bases, with 15 bases between. CDR3 loop: CASRTTRVVTDTQYF. The DNA for the CDR3 is TGTGCCAGCAGAACGACTCGGGTGGTCACAGATACGCAGTATTTT.

The chain couples TRBV5-4 to TRBJ2-1; TRBD1 matches at 7 bases. CDR1 is SGHNT, CDR2 YYREEE, per germline (reference sequence). The junction had 0 bases not matched to a gene; V was cut back by 0 bases and J by 6 bases. CDR3 length equals 13 residues. CDR3 nucleotides: TGTGCCAGCAGCTTGGGACAGGGCAATGAGCAGTTCTTC. This encodes CASSLGQGNEQFF.

The chain is built from TRBV5-1 and TRBJ1-3, with 7 bases lining up with TRBD1. V was pared by 4 bases and J by 2 bases, with 9 bases of the junction left unmatched. CDR1 is SGHRS, CDR2 YFSETQ, per germline. This CDR3 comprises 16 residues. CDR3 sequence reads: CASSPDRAAPGNTIYF. The CDR3 nucleotides are TGCGCCAGCAGCCCCGACAGGGCTGCCCCTGGAAACACCATATATTTT.

The chain combines TRBV11-2 with TRBJ1-2; TRBD1 aligns across 9 bases. Germline CDR1 and CDR2: SGHAT and FQNNGV. Losses at the gene ends were 4 bases for V and 8 bases for J; bases not matched to a gene: 11. The CDR3 is 15 amino acids. CDR3 sequence reads: CASSSIQGARGGYTF. DNA for the CDR3: TGTGCCAGCAGCTCTATACAGGGGGCGAGGGGCGGCTACACCTTC.

In this sample, this clone turned up once. The chain joins TRBV19 to TRBJ1-5; TRBD1 might be the D (6 bases). The CDR3 sequence is 18 residues long. The germline V and J ends were trimmed by 4 bases and 1 base, with 20 bases remaining between them. Germline CDR1 and CDR2: LNHDA and SQIVND (reference sequence). DNA of the CDR3: TGTGCCAGTAGTACGCCTCGCCACCACACAGGGAGCAATCAGCCCCAGCATTTT. Its translation is CASSTPRHHTGSNQPQHF.